These T cell receptor beta chains were read from a single sample in a study of T-cell memory formation after mild COVID-19. TCRdb analysed the 5' RACE reads with MiXCR anew, one entry per CDR3 protein. This table has roughly 300,000 distinct CDR3 sequences, around 15% appearing once. Sequences were obtained from PBMCs or a T cell subset sorted from them (not recorded which). The source of these receptors is a young man who had mild COVID-19 (a few samples of this study predate the infection). Cell type and time point are not known. Each CDR3 is given with its conserved first and last residue. Not every row has a clone size; where given, it reads once, few, many or a size class.

clone_size: .
v_call: TRBV27
cdr3_aa: CASTKDRNYGYTF

clone_size: few
v_call: TRBV7-2
cdr3_aa: CASSLHSTNTEAFF

clone_size: .
v_call: TRBV29-1
cdr3_aa: CSVEDVEQYF

clone_size: few
v_call: TRBV7-2
cdr3_aa: CASSLSLQQTQYF

clone_size: few
v_call: TRBV11-1
cdr3_aa: CASSPRTGIVNIQYF

clone_size: many
v_call: TRBV20-1
cdr3_aa: CSAGRQALSGNTIYF

clone_size: .
v_call: TRBV28
cdr3_aa: CASRPGTYSPLHF

clone_size: many
v_call: TRBV7-8
cdr3_aa: CASSLSSAIRNTQYF

clone_size: .
v_call: TRBV4-3
cdr3_aa: CASSALGGQPQHF

clone_size: .
v_call: TRBV10-3
cdr3_aa: CAISRAGSSGANVLTF

clone_size: .
v_call: TRBV6-2/TRBV6-3
cdr3_aa: CASSYSRQGTEFIYGYTF

clone_size: .
v_call: TRBV10-3
cdr3_aa: CAISERGEGSSGANVLTF

clone_size: .
v_call: TRBV7-2
cdr3_aa: CASSLAPMGGVSSPLHF

clone_size: .
v_call: TRBV4-1
cdr3_aa: CASSQEQHRGFTGELFF

clone_size: .
v_call: TRBV6-4
cdr3_aa: CASSESPNTEAFF

clone_size: few
v_call: TRBV5-1
cdr3_aa: CASSYASTDTQYF

clone_size: few
v_call: TRBV12-3/TRBV12-4
cdr3_aa: CASSLRDGSTEAFF

clone_size: .
v_call: TRBV4-3
cdr3_aa: CASSQVASGPETQYF

clone_size: .
v_call: TRBV6-1
cdr3_aa: CASRGSGYTF

clone_size: .
v_call: TRBV2
cdr3_aa: CASRADGNSPLHF

clone_size: .
v_call: TRBV20-1
cdr3_aa: CSARDARSSYEQYF

clone_size: .
v_call: TRBV19
cdr3_aa: CASSIRQGQGDTQYF

clone_size: .
v_call: TRBV12-3/TRBV12-4
cdr3_aa: CASSGIRENYEQYF

clone_size: .
v_call: TRBV5-4
cdr3_aa: CASNDRDYNNEQFF

clone_size: .
v_call: TRBV2
cdr3_aa: CASRLVQNQPQHF

clone_size: few
v_call: TRBV5-1
cdr3_aa: CASSPQGADNTEAFF

clone_size: few
v_call: TRBV3-1
cdr3_aa: CASSPSWRQPSTDTQYF

clone_size: few
v_call: TRBV6-6
cdr3_aa: CASLSTGENTGELFF

clone_size: .
v_call: TRBV7-9
cdr3_aa: CASSKNRGMTEQFF

clone_size: few
v_call: TRBV4-2
cdr3_aa: CASSPGLLRANVLTF

clone_size: .
v_call: TRBV11-1
cdr3_aa: CASRSGGAVNEQFF

clone_size: .
v_call: TRBV29-1
cdr3_aa: CSVTRESTDTQYF

clone_size: .
v_call: TRBV5-1
cdr3_aa: CASSPSGRRDTQYF

clone_size: many
v_call: TRBV5-1
cdr3_aa: CASSWSWRSPLHF

clone_size: many
v_call: TRBV28
cdr3_aa: CASSLIPGPSGGYTF

clone_size: few
v_call: TRBV12-3/TRBV12-4
cdr3_aa: CASSAVVKRYTF

clone_size: .
v_call: TRBV12-3/TRBV12-4
cdr3_aa: CASSLQDRLETNEKLFF

clone_size: .
v_call: TRBV7-9
cdr3_aa: CASSLESSRIYGYTF

clone_size: .
v_call: TRBV12-3/TRBV12-4
cdr3_aa: CASSTRQGGGPQHF